This T cell receptor beta chain stems from a study of T cells in Graves' hyperthyroidism and ophthalmopathy. The CDR3 spans 13 residues. Trimming shortened V by 3 bases and J by 3 bases, and 6 bases separated the two germline ends. Regions amplified from RNA transcripts were the TCR beta CDR3 regions. Carried out on the TCR CDR3, a first-round RT-PCR used the HTBI primer set. One entry per CDR3 protein, called by TCRdb with MiXCR from the multiplex PCR reads. This sample has hundreds of thousands of distinct CDR3 sequences, with around 13% found just once. Those patients with uncontrolled infection, other autoimmune disease, pregnancy or lactation were excluded.

Material: blood. The origin of this receptor is a woman aged 25 to 45 with Graves' hyperthyroidism that later progressed to Graves' ophthalmopathy. V gene TRBV12-3 or TRBV12-4 combines with J gene TRBJ2-1; D unresolved. The CDR3 nucleotides are TGTGCCAGCAGTTTCGAGTTCTACAATGAGCAGTTCTTC. This encodes CASSFEFYNEQFF.